This TCR beta chain was recorded in a study of identical twins. CDR3 length equals 13 residues. Per germline, CDR1 MNHNS and CDR2 SASEGT. V lost 6 bases to trimming and J lost 3 bases, with 12 bases between them. TCRdb called the 5' RACE reads again in MiXCR, with one record for every CDR3 protein. The repertoire holds fewer than 800,000 distinct CDR3 sequences, with under 8.5% as singletons. This sample also appeared in a second study, on yellow fever vaccine responses in identical twins.

The chain recombines TRBV6-1 with TRBJ2-7; D remains unclear. The clonotype comes from a woman under 30 in good health. Sequencing used PBMCs. CDR3 region: CASRESLNYEQYF. DNA of the CDR3: TGTGCCAGCAGAGAGTCCCTCAACTACGAGCAGTACTTC.